A selection of T cell receptor beta chains follows, all from one sample in a study of shared clonotypes between healthy human individuals. The protocol was immunoSEQ multiplex PCR, while the TCRdb copy is restricted to in-frame clones and leaves out a portion. The table lists a few million clones, 80% to 95% of them singletons, with under 2% in the top ten. Sequencing used naive CD8+ T cells from PBMCs. Source of these receptors: a man aged 18 to 29 in good health. Some clones in this sample may be carry-over from other donors' samples. Each CDR3 is given with its conserved first and last residue. Fields, in order: D gene, J gene, V gene, clone size, CDR3 DNA, CDR3 protein. D genes are given only for firm matches. For some rows the clone size is stated as once, few or many, or as a class when expanded; others skip it.

D: NA; J: TRBJ2-7; V: TRBV4-1; size: NA; DNA: TGCGCCAGCAGCCAAGAAAGGGACTCAAGCTCCTACGAGCAGTACTTC; CDR3: CASSQERDSSSYEQYF
D: TRBD2; J: TRBJ2-2; V: TRBV9; size: NA; DNA: TGTGCCAGCAGCGCCGCTAGCGGGAGGGCCCACGGGGAGCTGTTTTTT; CDR3: CASSAASGRAHGELFF
D: TRBD1; J: TRBJ2-2; V: TRBV2; size: NA; DNA: TGTGCCAGCAGTGATACTGGGACAGGTCGATCCGGGGAGCTGTTTTTT; CDR3: CASSDTGTGRSGELFF
D: TRBD2; J: TRBJ2-1; V: TRBV7-3; size: NA; DNA: TGTGCCAGCAGCATCCCGACTAGCGGGAGTACCAATGAGCAGTTCTTC; CDR3: CASSIPTSGSTNEQFF
D: NA; J: TRBJ1-2; V: TRBV7-2; size: NA; DNA: TGTGCCAGCAGCTCGCGGTCCGATCCTAACTATGGCTACACCTTC; CDR3: CASSSRSDPNYGYTF
D: TRBD1; J: TRBJ2-7; V: TRBV10-3; size: NA; DNA: TGTGCCATCACCGAAGGAGGGACAGGGGTGAGGGAGCAGTACTTC; CDR3: CAITEGGTGVREQYF
D: NA; J: TRBJ2-1; V: TRBV27; size: NA; DNA: TGTGCCAGCAGTTTAGGGAAAAGAAATGAGCAGTTCTTC; CDR3: CASSLGKRNEQFF
D: TRBD1; J: TRBJ2-2; V: TRBV2; size: NA; DNA: TGTGCCGACGGAAGGACAGGCGACACCGGGGAGCTGTTTTTT; CDR3: CADGRTGDTGELFF
D: NA; J: TRBJ1-2; V: TRBV7-9; size: once; DNA: TGTGCCAGCAGCATCCCCACAGGATTCTATGGCTACACCTTC; CDR3: CASSIPTGFYGYTF
D: NA; J: TRBJ2-7; V: TRBV7-9; size: NA; DNA: TGTGCCAGCAGCCCTCGCGACAGGTACGAGCAGTACTTC; CDR3: CASSPRDRYEQYF
D: NA; J: TRBJ1-1; V: TRBV5-6; size: NA; DNA: TGTGCCAGCAGCCTATTAGTATGGGGTAACACTGAAGCTTTCTTT; CDR3: CASSLLVWGNTEAFF
D: TRBD1; J: TRBJ1-2; V: TRBV27; size: NA; DNA: TGTGCCAGCAGTCTAAGACAGGGGGCCGCCTATGGCTACACCTTC; CDR3: CASSLRQGAAYGYTF
D: NA; J: TRBJ1-2; V: TRBV6-5; size: NA; DNA: TGTGCCAGCAGTTATCTCGGGGGCAGCTATGGCTACACCTTC; CDR3: CASSYLGGSYGYTF
D: NA; J: TRBJ1-1; V: TRBV27; size: NA; DNA: TGTGCCAGCAGCCAGACAGTGAACACTGAAGCTTTCTTT; CDR3: CASSQTVNTEAFF
D: NA; J: TRBJ2-3; V: TRBV7-8; size: NA; DNA: TGTGCCAGCAGCTCTGTGGACATACTCCTCACAGATACGCAGTATTTT; CDR3: CASSSVDILLTDTQYF
D: NA; J: TRBJ1-1; V: TRBV13; size: NA; DNA: TGTGCCAGCAGCTTAAAAGGGTCCGGATGGCCTGAAGCTTTCTTT; CDR3: CASSLKGSGWPEAFF
D: NA; J: TRBJ2-1; V: TRBV25-1; size: once; DNA: TGTGCCAGCAGTGAGTGGGGGCAGAGCAACAATGAGCAGTTCTTC; CDR3: CASSEWGQSNNEQFF
D: NA; J: TRBJ1-1; V: TRBV30; size: NA; DNA: TGTGCCTGGGTCTCCGGGGCCCGGGTAGGGGCTAGCACTGAAGCTTTCTTT; CDR3: CAWVSGARVGASTEAFF
D: TRBD2; J: TRBJ2-2; V: TRBV27; size: NA; DNA: TGTGCCAGCAACAGACTAGCGGGATTTAACACCGGGGAGCTGTTTTTT; CDR3: CASNRLAGFNTGELFF
D: NA; J: TRBJ1-3; V: TRBV27; size: NA; DNA: TGTGCCAGCAGTGTGACAGGACTCGTCTCTGGAAACACCATATATTTT; CDR3: CASSVTGLVSGNTIYF
D: NA; J: TRBJ2-7; V: TRBV5-4; size: NA; DNA: TGTGCCAGCAGCTTGGCCGGGGGAGAGCAGTACTTC; CDR3: CASSLAGGEQYF
D: NA; J: TRBJ2-1; V: TRBV9; size: NA; DNA: TGTGCCAGCAGCCCCCACGGGGGCACTTTCGATGAGCAGTTCTTC; CDR3: CASSPHGGTFDEQFF
D: TRBD1; J: TRBJ1-4; V: TRBV7-9; size: once; DNA: TGTGCCAGCAGCTTACTGACAGGGGGTAATGAAAAACTGTTTTTT; CDR3: CASSLLTGGNEKLFF
D: NA; J: TRBJ1-2; V: TRBV29-1; size: NA; DNA: TGCAGCGACGGACAGCGGGGAAGCTATGGCTACACCTTC; CDR3: CSDGQRGSYGYTF
D: NA; J: TRBJ1-3; V: TRBV4-2; size: once; DNA: TGTGCCAGCAGCCAAGATCCCCTGGCCCGAGATAGAGGAAACACCATATATTTT; CDR3: CASSQDPLARDRGNTIYF
D: NA; J: TRBJ2-7; V: TRBV27; size: NA; DNA: TGTGCCAGCAGTCCGTCACCCTACGAGCAGTACTTC; CDR3: CASSPSPYEQYF
D: TRBD2; J: TRBJ2-5; V: TRBV19; size: NA; DNA: TGTGCCAGTAGTCCCGGTCGCAGCGGTCGCGGGAGAGGAGAGACCCAGTACTTC; CDR3: CASSPGRSGRGRGETQYF
D: TRBD1; J: TRBJ1-5; V: TRBV19; size: NA; DNA: TGTGCCAGTAGCCTTCCGGGACAGCCTAGCAATCAGCCCCAGCATTTT; CDR3: CASSLPGQPSNQPQHF
D: NA; J: TRBJ2-7; V: TRBV27; size: NA; DNA: TGTGCCAGCAAGTTGGGGGCTAGCGGCGACTACGAGCAGTACTTC; CDR3: CASKLGASGDYEQYF
D: TRBD1; J: TRBJ1-3; V: TRBV7-9; size: NA; DNA: TGTGCCAGCAGCTCGAGGGACAGGGGCTCCAAGAGCTCTGGAAACACCATATATTTT; CDR3: CASSSRDRGSKSSGNTIYF
D: NA; J: TRBJ1-1; V: TRBV19; size: NA; DNA: TGTGCCAGTAGTATCGGCAGGGCCAAGGACACTGAAGCTTTCTTT; CDR3: CASSIGRAKDTEAFF
D: TRBD2; J: TRBJ2-1; V: TRBV7-2; size: NA; DNA: TGTGCCAGCAGCTTAGCTAGCGGGAGTCTCAACAATGAGCAGTTCTTC; CDR3: CASSLASGSLNNEQFF
D: TRBD1; J: TRBJ2-1; V: TRBV7-9; size: NA; DNA: TGTGCCAGCAGGACAGGGGTCCACAATGAGCAGTTCTTC; CDR3: CASRTGVHNEQFF
D: NA; J: TRBJ2-7; V: TRBV14; size: NA; DNA: TGTGCCAGCAGCCAAGTTTCCTACGAGCAGTACTTC; CDR3: CASSQVSYEQYF
D: NA; J: TRBJ2-3; V: TRBV7-8; size: NA; DNA: TGTGCCAGCAGCTTAGAGGATTTTAATACGCAGTATTTT; CDR3: CASSLEDFNTQYF
D: NA; J: TRBJ2-6; V: TRBV30; size: NA; DNA: TGTGCCTGGAGTGAAGTCGGGTGGGCCCTCTCTGGGGCCAACGTCCTGACTTTC; CDR3: CAWSEVGWALSGANVLTF
D: TRBD1; J: TRBJ2-7; V: TRBV14; size: NA; DNA: TGTGCCAGCAGCCAGCACGGGGACAGTTCCTACGAGCAGTACTTC; CDR3: CASSQHGDSSYEQYF
D: NA; J: TRBJ1-2; V: TRBV28; size: NA; DNA: TGTGCCAGCAGCCCGGGGGGCAACTATGGCTACACCTTC; CDR3: CASSPGGNYGYTF
D: TRBD2; J: TRBJ2-1; V: TRBV7-9; size: once; DNA: TGTGCCAGCAGCCATTCGCGGGAGATGTACAATGAGCAGTTCTTC; CDR3: CASSHSREMYNEQFF
D: TRBD1; J: TRBJ2-5; V: TRBV27; size: NA; DNA: TGTGCCAGCAGTTCCGCCGGGACAGGGGACCAAGAGACCCAGTACTTC; CDR3: CASSSAGTGDQETQYF
D: NA; J: TRBJ2-7; V: TRBV20-1; size: once; DNA: TGCAGCCCCCTTTCCAACGAGCAGTACTTC; CDR3: CSPLSNEQYF
D: TRBD1; J: TRBJ2-2; V: TRBV11-2; size: NA; DNA: TGTGCCAGCAGCCCACGACAGGGACCAAACACCGGGGAGCTGTTTTTT; CDR3: CASSPRQGPNTGELFF
D: TRBD2; J: TRBJ2-1; V: TRBV7-9; size: NA; DNA: TGTGCCAGCCCCACAACAGCGGGAGGGCCTGATGAGCAGTTCTTC; CDR3: CASPTTAGGPDEQFF
D: TRBD1; J: TRBJ2-7; V: TRBV27; size: once; DNA: TGTGCCAGCGGAGACAGGGGGCACTCCTACGAGCAGTACTTC; CDR3: CASGDRGHSYEQYF
D: NA; J: TRBJ2-1; V: TRBV10-3; size: once; DNA: TGTGCCATCAGTGTCGGGACCTCCTACAATGAGCAGTTCTTC; CDR3: CAISVGTSYNEQFF
D: NA; J: TRBJ2-7; V: TRBV11-2; size: NA; DNA: TGTGCCAGCAGCCCCCACGTTTACGAGCAGTACTTC; CDR3: CASSPHVYEQYF
D: TRBD2; J: TRBJ2-5; V: TRBV5-6; size: NA; DNA: TGTGCCAGCAGCGAGAATAGCGGGAGGGACCAAGAGACCCAGTACTTC; CDR3: CASSENSGRDQETQYF
D: TRBD2; J: TRBJ2-7; V: TRBV2; size: NA; DNA: TGTGCCAGCAGCGGAACTAGCGGGAGGTTATACGAGCAGTACTTC; CDR3: CASSGTSGRLYEQYF
D: TRBD1; J: TRBJ1-2; V: TRBV23-1; size: NA; DNA: TGCGCCAGCAGTCGACTGGACAGGAGATTTTTTACTATTGGCTACACCTTC; CDR3: CASSRLDRRFFTIGYTF
D: NA; J: TRBJ1-5; V: TRBV6-6; size: few; DNA: TGTGCCAGCAGTTACGGCAGGGGTTCTAATCAGCCCCAGCATTTT; CDR3: CASSYGRGSNQPQHF
D: TRBD1; J: TRBJ2-5; V: TRBV4-3; size: NA; DNA: TGCGCCAGCAGCCAAGATGGGGACAGCCAAGAGACCCAGTACTTC; CDR3: CASSQDGDSQETQYF